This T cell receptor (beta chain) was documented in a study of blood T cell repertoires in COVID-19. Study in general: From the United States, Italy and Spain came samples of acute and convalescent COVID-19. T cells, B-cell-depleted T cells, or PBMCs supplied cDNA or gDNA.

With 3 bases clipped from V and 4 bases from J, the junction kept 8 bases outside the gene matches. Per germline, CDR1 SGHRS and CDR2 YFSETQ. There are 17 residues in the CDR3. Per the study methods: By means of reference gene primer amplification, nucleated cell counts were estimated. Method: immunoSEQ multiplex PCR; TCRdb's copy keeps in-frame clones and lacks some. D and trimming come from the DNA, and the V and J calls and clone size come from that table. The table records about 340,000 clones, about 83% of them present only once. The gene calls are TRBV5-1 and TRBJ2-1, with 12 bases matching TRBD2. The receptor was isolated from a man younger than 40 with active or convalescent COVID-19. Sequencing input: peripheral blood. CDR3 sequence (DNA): TGCGCCAGCAGCTCCCACCTGACTAGCGGGAGTTACAATGAGCAGTTCTTC. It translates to CASSSHLTSGSYNEQFF.